A single sample gave rise to the 5 T cell receptor beta chains below, sequenced in a study of T cell repertoires in cytomegalovirus infection. TCRdb fed the reads into MiXCR, producing one record per CDR3 protein. The sample lists about 530,000 distinct CDR3 sequences; more than 20% were seen once. The sequencing input was PBMCs. The source is a human donor in good health (CMV status not recorded). Some clones in this sample may be carry-over from other donors' samples.

This clonotype occurred many times. The V gene is TRBV5-4, the J gene TRBJ2-7; TRBD2 matches at 7 bases. The CDR3 length is 14 residues. From germline, CDR1 is SGHNT and CDR2 YYREEE (reference sequence). J was trimmed by 2 bases and V by 4 bases; bases with no gene match: 6. CDR3 sequence (DNA): TGTGCCAGCAGCCCGACTAGCAGCACCTACGAGCAGTACGTC. Translating it yields CASSPTSSTYEQYV.

This clonotype came up a few times. The V gene is TRBV7-6, the J gene TRBJ2-7, with 10 bases aligning to TRBD2. This CDR3 spans 14 amino acids. The J segment lost 3 bases and the V segment lost 4 bases, leaving 3 bases of the junction unmatched. In germline, CDR1 is SGHVS, CDR2 FNYEAQ. The CDR3 coding sequence is TGTGCCAGCAGCTCCGGACTAGCGGTCTACGAGCAGTACTTC. Amino acids: CASSSGLAVYEQYF.

The chain links TRBV7-6 to TRBJ2-7; 9 nucleotides match TRBD1. The CDR3 is 15 residues long. V was pared by 2 bases and J by 4 bases, with 6 bases of the junction left unmatched. CDR1 and CDR2 from the germline V gene are SGHVS and FNYEAQ. CDR3 coding DNA: TGTGCCAGCAGCTTAAGAACAGGGGGCGTTTACGAGCAGTACTTC. Residues: CASSLRTGGVYEQYF.

The chain combines TRBV18 with TRBJ1-6; TRBD1 agrees at 9 bases. Looked up from germline, CDR1 is KGHSH and CDR2 is LQKENI. The CDR3 has 14 amino acids. V shed 8 bases, J shed 7 bases, and the junction held 6 bases outside the gene matches. For the CDR3, the DNA is TGTGCCAGCCGGACCGACAGGGGGAATTCACCCCTCCACTTT. Its protein product is CASRTDRGNSPLHF.

V and J are TRBV6-2 or TRBV6-3 and TRBJ2-2, with a weak D call TRBD1 (5 bases). The V and J ends lost 2 bases and 7 bases respectively, with 17 bases between them. Germline CDR1 and CDR2: MNHEY and SVGEGT. CDR3 size: 16 residues. The CDR3 DNA sequence: TGTGCCAGCAGTTACCTGTTAGGGGAATTGTACGGGGAGCTGTTTTTT. Translated, it gives CASSYLLGELYGELFF.